Listed here are 12 T cell receptor beta chains from one sample, sequenced in a study of shared clonotypes between healthy human individuals. Produced via immunoSEQ multiplex PCR; TCRdb's table is partial and in-frame only. The repertoire holds under 2,500,000 clones, with 95% as singletons. Sequencing used naive CD4+ T cells sorted from blood. Subset reported: CD45RA+ positively selected. The receptors were sampled from a man younger than 30 in good health.

This clone was detected only once. The chain links TRBV4-1 to TRBJ2-7, with 11 bases lining up with TRBD1. After removal of 6 bases from V and 7 bases from J, the junction contained 5 bases not matched to a gene. CDR1 and CDR2 from the germline V gene are MGHRA and YSYEKL. The CDR3 extends over 13 amino acids. DNA for the CDR3: TGCGCCAGCAGTCCGGGACAGGGGGATGAGCAGTACTTC. This translates into CASSPGQGDEQYF.

This chain uses TRBV7-8 with TRBJ1-6; the D is unclear. The CDR3 covers 13 residues. The ends were cut back, 2 bases at V and 8 bases at J, with 7 bases in the middle. Germline V gives CDR1 SGHVS, CDR2 FQNEAQ. This chain's CDR3 is CASSLLGYSPLHF. As DNA, the CDR3 is TGTGCCAGCAGCTTATTGGGTTATTCACCCCTCCACTTT.

This clone was picked up one time. The chain recombines TRBV5-1 with TRBJ2-7; TRBD1 or TRBD2 may be the D gene (5 bases each). CDR1 SGHRS and CDR2 YFSETQ come from the germline V gene. V lost 0 bases, J lost 0 bases, and 13 bases lay in between. CDR3 length equals 16 residues. CDR3 sequence: CASSLGGAVPSYEQYF. CDR3 DNA: TGCGCCAGCAGCTTGGGAGGGGCCGTTCCCTCCTACGAGCAGTACTTC.

The chain couples TRBV19 to TRBJ1-2; D possibly corresponds to TRBD1 (6 bases). This CDR3 has 12 residues. V lost 2 bases, J lost 8 bases, and 9 bases lay in between. The germline V gene encodes CDR1 LNHDA and CDR2 SQIVND (reference sequence). In DNA form, the CDR3 reads TGTGCCAGTAGTATAACAGGGACGGGCTACACCTTC. This codes for CASSITGTGYTF.

A note on this clone: This same CDR3 is encoded by further DNA sequences in the sample. The genes are TRBV5-1 and TRBJ2-3; 9 positions match TRBD2. The CDR3 is 16 amino acids. Germline V lookup: CDR1 SGHRS, CDR2 YFSETQ. The J segment lost 3 bases and the V segment lost 0 bases, leaving 5 bases of the junction unmatched. The CDR3 DNA reads TGCGCCAGCAGCTTGGGGCCTAGCGGGGCGACAGATACGCAGTATTTT. Translated, it gives CASSLGPSGATDTQYF. The variable domain in full, completed from reference TRBV5-1 and TRBJ2-3, reads KAGVTQTPRYLIKTRGQQVTLSCSPISGHRSVSWYQQTPGQGLQFLFEYFSETQRNKGNFPGRFSGRQFSNSRSEMNVSTLELGDSALYLCASSLGPSGATDTQYFGPGTRLTVL.

This clone has just a few counts. The V call is TRBV6-5, the J call TRBJ1-6; D unresolved. Germline assignment: CDR1 MNHEY and CDR2 SVGAGI. V lost 6 bases and J lost 7, with 7 bases in between. CDR3 size: 12 residues. The CDR3 bases are TGTGCCAGCAGAAAGGGCAATTCACCCCTCCACTTT. Translation: CASRKGNSPLHF.

The V call is TRBV19, the J call TRBJ2-7, with D unclear. Trimming removed 1 base from V and 4 bases from J, with 14 bases in between. This CDR3 is built from 15 residues. Germline V gene sequence: CDR1 LNHDA, CDR2 SQIVND (reference sequence). CDR3 in amino acids: CASSIVEAGAYEQYF. The DNA of the CDR3 is TGTGCCAGTAGTATAGTAGAGGCAGGAGCTTACGAGCAGTACTTC.

The rearrangement joins TRBV2 to TRBJ2-7; 7 bases are a match to TRBD1. This CDR3 comprises 14 residues. The V segment lost 4 bases and the J segment 2 bases; nucleotides outside the gene matches: 5. In germline, CDR1 is SNHLY, CDR2 FYNNEI. CDR3 in amino acids: CASSGSTGAYEQYF. CDR3 nucleotide sequence: TGTGCCAGCAGTGGGTCTACAGGGGCCTACGAGCAGTACTTC.

V and J are TRBV29-1 and TRBJ2-2; TRBD1 matches 8 bases. Germline V CDR1 and CDR2: SQVTM, ANQGSEA. The CDR3 is 12 residues long. The junction had 2 bases not matched to a gene; V was cut back by 5 bases and J by 6 bases. Here the CDR3 reads CSVNRGSGELFF. The CDR3 DNA is TGCAGCGTTAACAGGGGGTCCGGGGAGCTGTTTTTT.

The V call is TRBV19, the J call TRBJ2-7, with a tentative D call TRBD1 (7 bases). The CDR3 length is 17 residues. V was shortened by 5 bases and J by 2 bases, with 22 bases between the two germline ends. Germline values: CDR1 LNHDA, CDR2 SQIVND (reference sequence). The CDR3 protein is CASSPRRQGGRPYEQYF. CDR3 coding DNA: TGTGCCAGTAGTCCCCGACGACAGGGAGGCCGACCCTACGAGCAGTACTTC.

The chain is built from TRBV7-2 and TRBJ2-7; 7 nucleotides agree with TRBD2. Germline assignment: CDR1 SGHTA and CDR2 FQGNSA. After removal of 2 bases from V and 0 bases from J, the junction contained 4 bases not matched to a gene. CDR3 length: 15 amino acids. The CDR3 spells CASSLNGDYSYEQYF. The CDR3 DNA reads as TGTGCCAGCAGCTTAAACGGGGACTACTCCTACGAGCAGTACTTC.

V usage is TRBV19 and J usage is TRBJ1-1; D uncertain. Germline V gene lookup returns CDR1 LNHDA and CDR2 SQIVND (reference sequence). V was cut by 2 bases and J by 1 base, with 8 bases left in between. There are 14 residues in the CDR3. The CDR3 sequence: CASSISASNTEAFF. The CDR3 DNA reads TGTGCCAGTAGTATATCGGCCTCGAACACTGAAGCTTTCTTT.